This is a list of T cell receptor beta chains from one sample in a study of blood T cells in healthy people across ages. From the 5' RACE reads, TCRdb called clonotypes with MiXCR, one entry per CDR3 protein. This table has about 1.8 million distinct CDR3 sequences, approximately 50% appearing once. Sample: blood. These receptors all come from a woman in her forties in good health. Each CDR3 is given with its conserved first and last residue. A D gene is named only where the DNA matches it firmly. Size is stated for part of the rows, as once, few or many counts, or as a class when the clone is expanded.

d_gene	abundance	v_gene	j_gene	CDR3aa	CDR3nt
.	few	TRBV10-3	TRBJ2-7	CAISESETDSSYEQYF	TGTGCCATCAGTGAGTCCGAGACAGATAGCTCCTACGAGCAGTACTTC
.	.	TRBV7-2	TRBJ1-6	CASSSAGGGNSPLHF	TGTGCCAGCAGCTCCGCCGGCGGGGGAAATTCACCCCTCCACTTT
.	.	TRBV7-2	TRBJ2-6	CAVRTGSSGANVLTF	TGTGCCGTCCGGACGGGCAGCTCTGGGGCCAACGTCCTGACTTTC
TRBD1	few	TRBV7-2	TRBJ2-7	CASSLGQASLNEQYF	TGTGCCAGCAGCTTGGGACAGGCGTCGCTCAACGAGCAGTACTTC
.	.	TRBV6-6	TRBJ2-1	CASRHTIDLYNEQFF	TGTGCCAGCAGGCACACCATCGACCTCTACAATGAGCAGTTCTTC
TRBD2	.	TRBV20-1	TRBJ2-3	CSARTSSGGAPDTQYF	TGCAGTGCTAGAACTTCTAGCGGGGGGGCCCCAGATACGCAGTATTTT
.	.	TRBV5-1	TRBJ2-5	CASAGSEETQYF	TGCGCATCCGCGGGGAGCGAAGAGACCCAGTACTTC
.	.	TRBV15	TRBJ2-3	CATSRDLPLTDTQYF	TGTGCCACCAGCAGAGATCTGCCCCTCACAGATACGCAGTATTTT
.	.	TRBV28	TRBJ2-7	CASSLVRESYEQYF	TGTGCCAGCAGTTTAGTCAGGGAATCCTACGAGCAGTACTTC
.	.	TRBV27	TRBJ2-5	CASRKPGGARETQYF	TGTGCCAGCAGAAAGCCCGGGGGCGCACGGGAGACCCAGTACTTC
TRBD2	few	TRBV4-2	TRBJ2-5	CASSRPGLAGDETQYF	TGTGCCAGCAGCCGCCCGGGACTAGCGGGGGATGAGACCCAGTACTTC
.	.	TRBV7-2	TRBJ1-6	CASSLEFAGGYNSPLHF	TGTGCCAGCAGCTTAGAATTCGCAGGAGGTTATAATTCACCCCTCCACTTT
.	.	TRBV7-2	TRBJ1-2	CASSLWGYTF	TGTGCCAGCAGCCTATGGGGCTACACCTTC
TRBD2	.	TRBV5-1	TRBJ2-1	CASSWGLAGAKLYNEQFF	TGCGCCAGCAGCTGGGGACTAGCGGGGGCCAAACTTTACAATGAGCAGTTCTTC
.	.	TRBV6-5	TRBJ2-5	CATGGLYNEQYF	TGTGCCACCGGCGGGCTCTACAATGAGCAGTACTTC
.	few	TRBV12-3/TRBV12-4	TRBJ2-5	CASSFGARETQYF	TGTGCCAGCAGTTTTGGGGCCCGGGAGACCCAGTACTTC
TRBD1	.	TRBV6-6	TRBJ2-1	CASRDRGLFDEQFF	TGTGCCAGCAGGGACAGGGGGCTTTTCGATGAGCAGTTCTTC
.	.	TRBV9	TRBJ1-2	CASSVESGTYGYTF	TGTGCCAGCAGCGTAGAATCGGGGACTTATGGCTACACCTTC
.	few	TRBV7-2	TRBJ2-3	CASSLLHTDTQYF	TGTGCCAGCAGCTTACTCCACACAGATACGCAGTATTTT
TRBD2	.	TRBV20-1	TRBJ2-7	CSAISPRGDRNEQYF	TGCAGTGCTATTTCACCCCGGGGGGATAGGAACGAGCAGTACTTC
.	.	TRBV21-1	TRBJ1-5	CASSKREGSNQPQHF	TGTGCCAGCAGCAAGAGGGAGGGGAGCAATCAGCCCCAGCATTTT
.	few	TRBV11-2	TRBJ2-1	CASSLVAAGTSYNEQFF	TGTGCCAGCAGCTTAGTAGCGGCAGGGACGTCCTACAATGAGCAGTTCTTC
TRBD2	.	TRBV15	TRBJ2-1	CASGGGTYNEQFF	TGTGCCTCCGGGGGGGGGACCTACAATGAGCAGTTCTTC
TRBD1	many	TRBV20-1	TRBJ1-5	CSARETGVRGQPQHF	TGCAGTGCTAGAGAAACAGGGGTCCGCGGTCAGCCCCAGCATTTT
TRBD1	.	TRBV24-1	TRBJ2-3	CATSDPTSRQGARDTQYF	TGTGCCACCAGTGACCCTACATCCCGACAGGGGGCAAGAGATACGCAGTATTTT
TRBD2	.	TRBV12-3/TRBV12-4	TRBJ2-5	CASSPAGTSDQETQYF	TGTGCCAGCAGCCCGGCCGGGACTAGCGACCAAGAGACCCAGTACTTC
.	.	TRBV4-2	TRBJ2-7	CASLRSQPYEQYF	TGTGCCAGCCTCCGGTCCCAACCCTACGAGCAGTACTTC
TRBD1	few	TRBV7-8	TRBJ2-1	CASSLRGSPGQYNEQFF	TGTGCCAGCAGCCTGAGGGGCAGCCCGGGACAGTACAATGAGCAGTTCTTC
.	once	TRBV7-9	TRBJ1-6	CASSMDTNSPLHF	TGTGCCAGCAGCATGGACACGAATTCACCCCTCCACTTT
.	many	TRBV6-5	TRBJ2-5	CASSYSQGRETQYF	TGTGCCAGCAGTTACTCCCAGGGTAGAGAGACCCAGTACTTC
.	few	TRBV6-5	TRBJ1-2	CASSYRGGRDGYTF	TGTGCCAGCAGTTACCGAGGGGGGCGGGATGGCTACACCTTC
.	.	TRBV28	TRBJ1-2	CASSLWAARGYGYTF	TGTGCCAGCAGTTTATGGGCAGCCCGAGGGTATGGCTACACCTTC
.	.	TRBV25-1	TRBJ2-5	CASSEQIGINEQYF	TGTGCCAGCAGTGAACAAATCGGCATAAATGAGCAGTACTTC
.	few	TRBV3-1	TRBJ2-1	CASSSHAASSYNEQFF	TGTGCCAGCAGCAGTCACGCGGCCAGCTCCTACAATGAGCAGTTCTTC
TRBD2	few	TRBV27	TRBJ2-1	CASSGVAGGNNEQFF	TGTGCCAGCAGTGGAGTAGCGGGGGGGAACAATGAGCAGTTCTTC
.	.	TRBV2	TRBJ1-4	CASSDRGGNEKLVF	TGTGCCAGCAGTGACAGGGGCGGTAATGAAAAACTGGTTTTT
TRBD2	few	TRBV7-3	TRBJ2-1	CASSSGLAGGEQFF	TGTGCCAGCAGCTCCGGACTAGCCGGGGGTGAGCAGTTCTTC
.	.	TRBV20-1	TRBJ1-2	CSARATGDLYTF	TGCAGTGCTAGAGCGACAGGAGATCTCTACACCTTC
.	few	TRBV6-2/TRBV6-3	TRBJ2-3	CASSYMGVTDTQYF	TGTGCCAGCAGTTACATGGGAGTCACAGATACGCAGTATTTT
TRBD1	few	TRBV15	TRBJ2-1	CATSRAVGQGANEQFF	TGTGCCACCAGCAGAGCGGTCGGACAGGGGGCGAATGAGCAGTTCTTC
TRBD2	.	TRBV6-5	TRBJ2-7	CASSSGTSKKQYF	TGTGCCAGCAGTTCCGGGACTAGCAAGAAGCAGTACTTC
TRBD2	.	TRBV20-1	TRBJ2-1	CSVPFVGGGQNEQFF	TGCAGTGTCCCCTTCGTGGGCGGGGGGCAAAATGAGCAGTTCTTC
TRBD2	.	TRBV24-1	TRBJ2-5	CATSDLRRGEETQYF	TGTGCCACCAGTGATTTGCGTCGGGGGGAAGAGACCCAGTACTTC
TRBD1	.	TRBV20-1	TRBJ2-5	CSAIKTGINEQYF	TGCAGTGCTATTAAGACAGGGATCAATGAGCAGTACTTC
TRBD1	.	TRBV6-5	TRBJ1-2	CASSPNDRVGGGYTF	TGTGCCAGCAGTCCCAACGACAGGGTGGGAGGCGGCTACACCTTC
.	few	TRBV7-3	TRBJ2-1	CASSLNPRGLSYNEQFF	TGTGCCAGCAGCCTAAATCCCAGGGGACTCTCCTACAATGAGCAGTTCTTC
TRBD2	few	TRBV13	TRBJ2-4	CASSPNPGTSGEGAKNIQYF	TGTGCCAGCAGCCCCAATCCCGGGACTAGCGGGGAAGGGGCCAAAAACATTCAGTACTTC
.	.	TRBV10-3	TRBJ2-1	CAIRLMRGEQFF	TGTGCCATCAGGCTGATGAGAGGAGAGCAGTTCTTC
.	.	TRBV29-1	TRBJ2-7	CSVWDGIEQYF	TGCAGCGTCTGGGACGGAATAGAGCAGTACTTC
.	.	TRBV28	TRBJ2-5	CASTYNAPGSRTQYF	TGTGCCAGCACCTACAACGCACCTGGAAGTAGGACCCAGTACTTC
TRBD2	few	TRBV29-1	TRBJ2-3	CSVEDMAGVRIAQYF	TGCAGCGTTGAAGATATGGCGGGGGTGAGGATTGCGCAGTATTTT
TRBD2	.	TRBV11-2	TRBJ2-5	CASSFLMGLAGRETQYF	TGTGCCAGCAGCTTTCTCATGGGACTAGCGGGGAGGGAGACCCAGTACTTC
.	few	TRBV7-2	TRBJ2-4	CASSFRAEDIQYF	TGTGCCAGCAGCTTTAGGGCGGAGGACATTCAGTACTTC
TRBD2	.	TRBV20-1	TRBJ2-1	CSASRAGGPLNEQFF	TGCAGTGCTAGCCGGGCGGGGGGACCCCTTAATGAGCAGTTCTTC
.	.	TRBV6-2/TRBV6-3	TRBJ1-2	CASSYGPGLNYGYTF	TGTGCCAGCAGTTACGGTCCGGGCCTTAACTATGGCTACACCTTC
.	few	TRBV12-3/TRBV12-4	TRBJ1-1	CASRLPGVSTEAFF	TGTGCCAGCAGGCTCCCAGGGGTGAGCACTGAAGCTTTCTTT
TRBD1	few	TRBV4-1	TRBJ1-5	CASSRVAEGAIGNQPQHF	TGCGCCAGCAGCCGAGTAGCGGAGGGGGCGATCGGCAATCAGCCCCAGCATTTT
.	.	TRBV6-1	TRBJ1-5	CASSEEDSANQPQHF	TGTGCCAGCAGTGAAGAGGACAGCGCTAATCAGCCCCAGCATTTT
TRBD2	few	TRBV6-2/TRBV6-3	TRBJ2-1	CATKTSGYNEQFF	TGTGCCACCAAGACTAGCGGATACAATGAGCAGTTCTTC
.	.	TRBV4-3	TRBJ1-1	CASSPVAGVLNTEAFF	TGCGCCAGCAGCCCCGTCGCAGGGGTTCTGAACACTGAAGCTTTCTTT